This T cell receptor beta chain emerged from a study of T-cell memory formation after mild COVID-19. The CDR3 spans 15 residues. The V end was cut by 4 bases, the J end by 2 bases, with 14 bases between. Germline V gene sequence: CDR1 SEHNR, CDR2 FQNEAQ (reference sequence). Using its own MiXCR run on the 5' RACE reads, TCRdb lists one record per CDR3 protein. This sample yields about 560,000 distinct CDR3 sequences, of which about 22% are seen a single time; approximately 8.4% belongs to the top ten. This clonotype came up a few times. The sequenced material came from PBMCs or a T cell subset sorted from them (not recorded which). The chain uses TRBV7-9 and TRBJ2-5; D call uncertain. The receptor's source is an adult woman who had mild COVID-19 (a few samples of this study predate the infection). Cell type and time point are not known. CDR3 DNA: TGTGCCAGCAGCTCCTTGGGCCTCCGTCAAGAGACCCAGTACTTC. Encoded protein: CASSSLGLRQETQYF.